The sequence of this T cell receptor (beta chain) was determined in a study of technical replicates of blood from several donors. V was cut by 6 bases and J by 3 bases, with 16 bases left in between. The germline V gene has CDR1 MNHEY and CDR2 SVGAGI. This CDR3 contains 15 residues. Measured with immunoSEQ multiplex PCR; TCRdb has only the in-frame clones, and not every one. The sample contains some 70,000 clones, 95% of which appear only once. The rearrangement joins TRBV6-5 to TRBJ2-3, with D perhaps TRBD2 (6 bases). The receptor was isolated from a human donor in good health. The sample taken for sequencing was T cells isolated from PBMCs. The DNA for the CDR3 is TGTGCCAGCAGCCGAGCGGGTCCCGAAACAGATACGCAGTATTTT. Translated: CASSRAGPETDTQYF.